These 22 T cell receptor beta chains came from one sample sequenced in a study of beta chain features in type 1 diabetes. Findings and caveats of the study: In every one of the four CD4+ subsets, TCRB CDR3s were moderately but significantly shorter in Type 1 diabetes patients.

Their cognate antigens are unknown. All of the isolated RNA was reverse transcribed, so expressed TCRB transcripts were sequenced. TCRdb's table, derived via immunoSEQ multiplex PCR, lists solely in-frame clones and lacks some. The table records a few hundred thousand clones, more than 15% of them present only once. The sample was naive CD4+ T cells from blood. All receptors come from a man aged 25 to 40 with type 1 diabetes.

The chain is built from TRBV14 and TRBJ2-3; the D is unclear. Germline V gives CDR1 SGHDN, CDR2 FVKESK. The length of the CDR3 is 13 residues. Trimming took off 6 bases at V and 4 bases at J, with 11 bases between the two ends. The CDR3 spells CASSPGGSDTQYF. The CDR3 nucleotides read TGTGCCAGCAGTCCCGGCGGCTCAGATACGCAGTATTTT.

The sample holds a few counts of this clone. Different DNA sequences within this sample yield the same CDR3. The rearrangement links TRBV14 to TRBJ2-5; unclear D gene. CDR3 size: 11 residues. V was shortened by 2 bases and J by 4 bases, with 2 bases between the two germline ends. Germline lookup yields CDR1 SGHDN and CDR2 FVKESK. The CDR3 nucleotides read TGTGCCAGCAGCCAAAGAGAGACCCAGTACTTC. It yields the protein CASSQRETQYF.

This clone has only a few counts. The chain joins TRBV7-9 to TRBJ2-5, with a weak D call TRBD1 (6 bases). The CDR3 is 14 amino acids. Trimming took 1 base from V and 2 from J, leaving 8 bases between them. The germline CDR1 and CDR2 sequences are SEHNR and FQNEAQ (reference sequence). CDR3 protein: CASSLVGQQETQYF. CDR3 sequence (DNA): TGTGCCAGCAGCTTAGTTGGACAGCAAGAGACCCAGTACTTC.

Only a few counts were recorded for this clone. This chain joins TRBV29-1 and TRBJ1-5; TRBD1 aligns across 8 bases. The CDR3 totals 15 residues. V lost 2 bases to trimming and J lost 7 bases; unmatched junction nucleotides: 10. CDR1 is SQVTM and CDR2 is ANQGSEA in the germline V gene. The chain's CDR3 is CSVELGTGSGQPQHF. CDR3 sequence (DNA): TGCAGCGTTGAATTAGGGACAGGCTCAGGGCAGCCCCAGCATTTT.

The chain links TRBV9 to TRBJ2-5; TRBD1 matches 8 bases. The length of the CDR3 is 15 residues. After removal of 0 bases from V and 5 bases from J, the junction contained 6 bases not matched to a gene. CDR1 SGDLS and CDR2 YYNGEE come from the germline V gene. The CDR3 is CASSVAGGPPETQYF. In nucleotides, the CDR3 is TGTGCCAGCAGCGTAGCAGGGGGCCCACCCGAGACCCAGTACTTC.

A few counts support this clone. The rearrangement links TRBV4-3 to TRBJ1-4, with D perhaps TRBD1 (6 bases). Trimming shortened V by 1 base and J by 0 bases, and 15 bases separated the two germline ends. Germline-derived CDR1 and CDR2 are LGHNA and YSLEER. This CDR3 contains 18 residues. CDR3 protein: CASSQGPGHSATNEKLFF. DNA for the CDR3: TGCGCCAGCAGCCAAGGTCCGGGACACTCCGCAACTAATGAAAAACTGTTTTTT.

The rearrangement links TRBV9 to TRBJ2-5; 9 bases agree with TRBD1. The CDR3 extends over 16 amino acids. The J segment lost 4 bases and the V segment lost 0 bases, leaving 7 bases of the junction unmatched. The germline CDR1 and CDR2 sequences are SGDLS and YYNGEE. The CDR3 DNA reads TGTGCCAGCAGCGTAGAAGGGACAGGGTGGGGAGAGACCCAGTACTTC. Residues: CASSVEGTGWGETQYF. Full variable domain (missing parts from reference TRBV9 and TRBJ2-5): DSGVTQTPKHLITATGQRVTLRCSPRSGDLSVYWYQQSLDQGLQFLIQYYNGEERAKGNILERFSAQQFPDLHSELNLSSLELGDSALYFCASSVEGTGWGETQYFGPGTRLLVL.

In this sample, this clone turned up a few times. The V and J genes are TRBV7-9 and TRBJ2-3; tentatively, D is TRBD1 (6 bases). Per germline, CDR1 SEHNR and CDR2 FQNEAQ (reference sequence). The CDR3 runs 14 residues. The V gene lost 5 bases and the J gene lost 2 bases, with 11 bases spanning the gap. CDR3 DNA sequence: TGTGCCAGCAGCACTCGACAGGTCACAGATACGCAGTATTTT. It codes for CASSTRQVTDTQYF.

The rearrangement joins TRBV29-1 to TRBJ1-5, with 8 bases that match TRBD1. Trimming at V came to 7 bases and at J to 12 bases, leaving 8 bases not matched to a gene. From germline, CDR1 is SQVTM and CDR2 ANQGSEA. The CDR3 has 11 residues. Here the CDR3 DNA reads TGCAGCGCCAATGGACAGGGCAGCCAGCATTTT. Translating it yields CSANGQGSQHF.

The V and J genes are TRBV29-1 and TRBJ2-2; D remains unclear. Between the trimmed V and J ends, which lost 3 bases and 2 bases, there was a span of 10 bases. Germline assignment: CDR1 SQVTM and CDR2 ANQGSEA. This CDR3 contains 14 residues. The CDR3 DNA is TGCAGCGTTGATTGGGCCAGAAACACCGGGGAGCTGTTTTTT. It is translated as CSVDWARNTGELFF.

This clone was seen a few times. J is TRBJ1-1 and V is TRBV29-1; D might be TRBD1 (5 bases). Germline V gene lookup returns CDR1 SQVTM and CDR2 ANQGSEA. V was pared by 6 bases and J by 5 bases, with 13 bases between. This CDR3 is built from 12 residues. CDR3 in amino acids: CSVAGFSTEAFF. The CDR3 nucleotides read TGCAGCGTCGCAGGGTTTTCTACTGAAGCTTTCTTT.

V gene TRBV5-6 combines with J gene TRBJ2-4, with 10 positions matching TRBD2. With V trimmed by 6 bases and J by 6 bases, 12 bases remained unmatched. CDR3 length equals 16 residues. The germline V gene has CDR1 SGHDT and CDR2 YYEEEE. CDR3 region: CASTAASGSMGNIQYF. The CDR3 DNA reads as TGTGCCAGCACGGCCGCTAGCGGGAGTATGGGAAACATTCAGTACTTC.

Turning to this clone: Other nucleotide sequences from this sample produce the same CDR3. The V gene is TRBV18, the J gene TRBJ2-7; no clear D. The CDR3 is made up of 13 amino acids. The ends were cut back, 1 base at V and 4 bases at J, with 8 bases in the middle. Germline CDR1 reads KGHSH; CDR2 reads LQKENI. The CDR3 region is CASSPQGPYEQYF. In DNA, the CDR3 is TGTGCCAGCTCACCACAGGGCCCATACGAGCAGTACTTC.

The rearrangement links TRBV5-4 to TRBJ2-5, with D possibly being TRBD1 (8 bases). Per germline, CDR1 SGHNT and CDR2 YYREEE (reference sequence). The CDR3 has 15 residues. V was pared by 5 bases and J by 2 bases, with 16 bases between. The CDR3: CASRGGTGPQETQYF. The CDR3 coding sequence is TGTGCCAGCAGGGGAGGGACAGGTCCACAAGAGACCCAGTACTTC.

This clone was seen more than once but under ten times. One end of the junction varies from germline; a read error may be responsible. This chain links TRBV5-4 with TRBJ1-3; D is unclear. The CDR3 length is 12 residues. CDR1 is SGHNT, CDR2 YYREEE, per germline (reference sequence). The CDR3 is CASSPSGYTIYF. In nucleotides, the CDR3 is TGTGCCAGCAGCCCCTCTGGATACACCATATATTTT.

Only a few counts were recorded for this clone. J is TRBJ1-1 and V is TRBV7-2; tentative D call: TRBD1 (5 bases). V gave up 0 bases and J gave up 0 bases, with 11 bases separating them. Germline values: CDR1 SGHTA, CDR2 FQGNSA. The CDR3 length is 16 residues. The CDR3 DNA is TGTGCCAGCAGCTTAGCGGGAGGGACCATGAACACTGAAGCTTTCTTT. Protein sequence: CASSLAGGTMNTEAFF.

This clone occurred a few times. The chain joins TRBV6-5 to TRBJ2-7; no reliable D call. The CDR3 is 12 amino acids. Germline-derived CDR1 and CDR2 are MNHEY and SVGAGI. V was shortened by 6 bases and J by 6 bases, with 12 bases between the two germline ends. The CDR3 DNA follows: TGTGCCAGCAGCTCTCATACGGGCGAGCAGTACTTC. Residues: CASSSHTGEQYF.

This clone was observed a handful of times. V is TRBV7-2 and J is TRBJ2-3, with 7 bases lining up with TRBD1. The V gene's germline CDR1 is SGHTA and CDR2 FQGNSA. V lost 7 bases, J lost 2 bases, and 9 bases stayed unmatched. The CDR3 has 15 residues. The CDR3: CASTTWGQPTDTQYF. For the CDR3, the DNA is TGTGCCAGCACCACGTGGGGACAGCCCACAGATACGCAGTATTTT.

J is TRBJ2-7 and V is TRBV29-1, with unresolved D. Germline V CDR1 and CDR2: SQVTM, ANQGSEA. Trimming took 7 bases from V and 1 from J, leaving 8 bases between them. This CDR3 has 11 amino acids. CDR3 nucleotides: TGCAGCGCCTCCCAGTCCTACGAGCAGTACTTC. It yields the protein CSASQSYEQYF.

This clone was seen a few times. The rearrangement links TRBV29-1 to TRBJ1-1; possibly TRBD1 for D (5 bases). Between the trimmed V and J ends, which lost 0 bases and 5 bases, there was a span of 19 bases. The CDR3 spans 16 residues. The germline CDR1 and CDR2 sequences are SQVTM and ANQGSEA. In DNA form, the CDR3 reads TGCAGCGTTGAAGATCGCCGGGGGAGATCACGTACTGAAGCTTTCTTT. Its protein is CSVEDRRGRSRTEAFF.

The J gene is TRBJ2-3, the V gene TRBV4-3; 9 bases fit TRBD2. Unmatched junction bases numbered 10, after V lost 0 bases and J lost 6 bases. The CDR3 loop spans 17 amino acids. The germline gives CDR1 LGHNA, CDR2 YSLEER. In nucleotides, the CDR3 is TGCGCCAGCAGCCAAGACATGAGGGGACTAGCAACCGATACGCAGTATTTT. It translates to CASSQDMRGLATDTQYF.

The chain joins TRBV30 to TRBJ1-5; D call uncertain. Trimming pared 4 bases from V and 2 bases from J, leaving 9 bases between. The length of the CDR3 is 13 residues. Per the germline V gene, CDR1 is GTSNPN and CDR2 is SVGIG (reference sequence). The CDR3 loop is CAWKGNRNQPQHF. CDR3 bases: TGTGCCTGGAAGGGTAATCGCAATCAGCCCCAGCATTTT.